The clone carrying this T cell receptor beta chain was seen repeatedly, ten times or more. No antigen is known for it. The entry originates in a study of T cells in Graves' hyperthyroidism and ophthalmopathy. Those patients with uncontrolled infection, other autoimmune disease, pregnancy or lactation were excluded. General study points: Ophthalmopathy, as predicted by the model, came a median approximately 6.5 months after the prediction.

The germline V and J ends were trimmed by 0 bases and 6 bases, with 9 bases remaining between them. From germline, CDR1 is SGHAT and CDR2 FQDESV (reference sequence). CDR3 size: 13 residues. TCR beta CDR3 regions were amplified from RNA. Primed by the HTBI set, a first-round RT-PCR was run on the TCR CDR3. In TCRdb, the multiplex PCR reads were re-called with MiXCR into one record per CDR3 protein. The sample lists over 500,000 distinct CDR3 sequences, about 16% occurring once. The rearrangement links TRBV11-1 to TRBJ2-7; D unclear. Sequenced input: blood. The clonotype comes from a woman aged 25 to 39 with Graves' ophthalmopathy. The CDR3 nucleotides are TGTGCCAGCAGCTTAGCCGGGCAGGCCGAGCAGTACTTC. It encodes CASSLAGQAEQYF.